A selection of T cell receptor beta chains follows, all from one sample in a study of shared clonotypes between healthy human individuals. Libraries were prepared by immunoSEQ multiplex PCR; TCRdb keeps only in-frame clonotypes and omits some of them. The table has 800,000 or so clones, roughly 96% seen once. The material sequenced was naive CD8+ T cells sorted from blood. All receptors come from a man aged 30-40 years in good health. Each CDR3 is given with its conserved first and last residue. A D gene is named only where the DNA matches it firmly. The size field is filled for only some rows; it gives once, few, many or a size class.

d_call,clone_size,v_call,j_call,cdr3_aa,cdr3_nt
.,.,TRBV11-2,TRBJ2-7,CASSLISYEQYF,TGTGCCAGCAGCCTGATTTCCTACGAGCAGTACTTC
TRBD2,.,TRBV6-5,TRBJ2-1,CASSYGLAGENEQFF,TGTGCCAGCAGTTACGGACTAGCGGGAGAGAATGAGCAGTTCTTC
.,.,TRBV28,TRBJ2-1,CASNPSLSSYNEQFF,TGTGCCAGCAACCCAAGCCTCAGCTCCTACAATGAGCAGTTCTTC
TRBD1,.,TRBV28,TRBJ2-1,CASSSARDRAKQFF,TGTGCCAGCAGTTCCGCCCGGGACAGGGCGAAGCAGTTCTTC
TRBD2,.,TRBV29-1,TRBJ2-7,CSVGLADLGEQYF,TGCAGCGTCGGACTAGCGGATTTGGGGGAGCAGTACTTC
TRBD2,.,TRBV4-3,TRBJ2-3,CASSGLSSGRVGTDTQYF,TGCGCCAGCAGCGGACTTTCTAGCGGGAGAGTTGGCACAGATACGCAGTATTTT
.,.,TRBV6-5,TRBJ2-5,CASSYRTAGGAQYF,TGTGCCAGCAGTTACAGGACGGCCGGAGGGGCCCAGTACTTC
.,few,TRBV7-2,TRBJ2-7,CASSHPAYEQYF,TGTGCCAGCAGCCACCCGGCCTACGAGCAGTACTTC
.,.,TRBV18,TRBJ2-3,CASSPNRGLTDTQYF,TGTGCCAGCTCACCAAACAGGGGACTCACAGATACGCAGTATTTT
TRBD1,.,TRBV6-1,TRBJ1-2,CASSEPRGPGDGYTF,TGTGCCAGCAGTGAACCGAGGGGGCCTGGAGATGGCTACACCTTC
.,.,TRBV11-3,TRBJ2-2,CASSLFIGPNTGELFF,TGTGCCAGCAGCTTATTCATTGGCCCGAACACCGGGGAGCTGTTTTTT
TRBD2,.,TRBV7-2,TRBJ2-2,CASSPLGLAANTGELFF,TGTGCCAGCAGCCCCCTGGGACTAGCAGCGAACACCGGGGAGCTGTTTTTT
.,.,TRBV19,TRBJ2-3,CASSIGGIGDTQYF,TGTGCCAGTAGTATAGGGGGGATCGGAGATACGCAGTATTTT
TRBD2,.,TRBV2,TRBJ2-7,CASKARTSGRAKDEQYF,TGTGCCAGCAAGGCGAGGACTAGCGGGAGGGCGAAGGACGAGCAGTACTTC
.,.,TRBV9,TRBJ2-5,CASSPDRSQETQYF,TGTGCCAGCAGCCCAGACAGGAGTCAAGAGACCCAGTACTTC
TRBD1,.,TRBV6-1,TRBJ1-1,CASRTRTGARTEAFF,TGTGCCAGCAGGACCAGGACAGGGGCAAGAACTGAAGCTTTCTTT
.,.,TRBV28,TRBJ1-5,CASSWGGSSNQPQHF,TGTGCCAGCAGTTGGGGGGGGAGTAGCAATCAGCCCCAGCATTTT
.,.,TRBV27,TRBJ2-7,CASSLSGGGDYEQYF,TGTGCCAGCAGTTTATCAGGTGGGGGCGACTACGAGCAGTACTTC
.,once,TRBV10-2,TRBJ1-1,CASSEPGTEAFF,TGCGCCAGCAGTGAGCCGGGCACTGAAGCTTTCTTT
.,.,TRBV27,TRBJ1-4,CASGFNEKLFF,TGTGCCAGCGGGTTTAATGAAAAACTGTTTTTT
.,.,TRBV9,TRBJ1-5,CASSVGATIDQPQHF,TGTGCCAGCAGCGTAGGGGCGACCATTGATCAGCCCCAGCATTTT
.,.,TRBV9,TRBJ2-3,CASGLDTDTQYF,TGTGCCAGCGGACTGGACACAGATACGCAGTATTTT
TRBD1,.,TRBV28,TRBJ2-2,CASSPLTGVTGELFF,TGTGCCAGCAGTCCTCTGACAGGGGTCACCGGGGAGCTGTTTTTT
.,.,TRBV29-1,TRBJ2-7,CSVEGGLLGSYEQYF,TGCAGCGTTGAAGGAGGGCTACTGGGCTCCTACGAGCAGTACTTC
.,.,TRBV5-1,TRBJ2-7,CASSFLDEQYF,TGCGCCAGCAGCTTCCTAGACGAGCAGTACTTC
TRBD1,.,TRBV10-3,TRBJ2-7,CAISESRQGVTYEQYF,TGTGCCATCAGTGAGTCCAGACAGGGGGTCACCTACGAGCAGTACTTC
.,.,TRBV29-1,TRBJ1-4,CSVWGLSNEKLFF,TGCAGCGTCTGGGGACTATCTAATGAAAAACTGTTTTTT
.,.,TRBV7-6,TRBJ2-3,CASSLRAGTDTQYF,TGTGCCAGCAGCCTCCGGGCGGGCACAGATACGCAGTATTTT
TRBD1,.,TRBV5-1,TRBJ2-7,CASSFPGTAYEQYF,TGCGCCAGCAGCTTCCCCGGGACAGCCTACGAGCAGTACTTC
.,once,TRBV4-1,TRBJ1-3,CASSQEAGSGNTIYF,TGCGCCAGCAGCCAAGAGGCCGGGAGCGGAAACACCATATATTTT
.,once,TRBV27,TRBJ1-1,CASSLSPYMNTEAFF,TGTGCCAGCAGTTTATCCCCATACATGAACACTGAAGCTTTCTTT
.,.,TRBV5-4,TRBJ2-3,CASSLSRASTDTQYF,TGTGCCAGCAGCTTATCTCGCGCAAGCACAGATACGCAGTATTTT
.,.,TRBV6-1,TRBJ2-2,CASLTLSRELFF,TGTGCCAGCCTAACTTTATCCCGGGAGCTGTTTTTT
.,.,TRBV7-5,TRBJ1-1,CARSLGGYTEAFF,TGTGCCAGAAGCTTAGGTGGGTACACTGAAGCTTTCTTT
.,.,TRBV5-5,TRBJ2-7,CASSLPTGSKVYEQYF,TGTGCCAGCAGCTTACCTACCGGGTCCAAGGTCTACGAGCAGTACTTC
.,.,TRBV9,TRBJ2-7,CASSVATGYSYEQYF,TGTGCCAGCAGCGTAGCGACAGGCTACTCCTACGAGCAGTACTTC
.,.,TRBV29-1,TRBJ2-1,CSYGGYSYNEQFF,TGCAGCTACGGGGGCTATTCCTACAATGAGCAGTTCTTC
TRBD2,.,TRBV27,TRBJ2-7,CASSIAGGSSYEQYF,TGTGCCAGCAGTATTGCGGGAGGGTCCTCCTACGAGCAGTACTTC
TRBD2,.,TRBV10-3,TRBJ2-3,CAITEGVAGADTQYF,TGTGCCATCACCGAAGGGGTAGCGGGAGCAGATACGCAGTATTTT
TRBD2,.,TRBV7-9,TRBJ2-1,CASSPRSGTNYNEQFF,TGTGCCAGCAGCCCAAGGTCCGGGACTAACTACAATGAGCAGTTCTTC
TRBD2,.,TRBV7-8,TRBJ2-3,CASKLLPGLAGDTQYF,TGTGCCAGCAAGCTCCTTCCGGGACTAGCGGGAGATACGCAGTATTTT
.,few,TRBV5-1,TRBJ1-2,CASRSTVDYGYTF,TGCGCCAGCAGATCGACGGTAGACTATGGCTACACCTTC
.,.,TRBV5-8,TRBJ1-5,CASSLRSGDNQPQHF,TGTGCCAGCAGCTTGAGGTCAGGGGACAATCAGCCCCAGCATTTT
TRBD2,.,TRBV19,TRBJ2-7,CASSSSGRDYEQYF,TGTGCCAGTAGTTCTAGCGGGAGGGACTACGAGCAGTACTTC
TRBD1,.,TRBV29-1,TRBJ1-2,CSVPLDRLSPYGYTF,TGCAGCGTCCCATTGGACAGGCTAAGTCCCTATGGCTACACCTTC
TRBD2,.,TRBV27,TRBJ2-1,CASSLPPSGRRGNEQFF,TGTGCCAGCAGTTTACCACCCAGCGGGAGGAGAGGGAATGAGCAGTTCTTC
.,.,TRBV11-2,TRBJ1-2,CASSLEQSYGYTF,TGTGCCAGCAGCTTAGAACAGAGTTATGGCTACACCTTC
.,.,TRBV27,TRBJ2-1,CASSLSRGNEQFF,TGTGCCAGCAGTTTGTCCAGGGGCAATGAGCAGTTCTTC
.,.,TRBV30,TRBJ2-7,CAWSVHVGEYEQYF,TGTGCCTGGAGTGTACACGTTGGGGAGTACGAGCAGTACTTC
.,.,TRBV25-1,TRBJ2-1,CASSPGGTSVNEQFF,TGTGCCAGCAGCCCAGGAGGGACATCGGTCAATGAGCAGTTCTTC
.,few,TRBV2,TRBJ1-1,CASRGYGGGGNTEAFF,TGTGCCAGCAGGGGATATGGAGGAGGAGGGAACACTGAAGCTTTCTTT
TRBD1,.,TRBV19,TRBJ2-7,CASSPGTGGYEQYF,TGTGCCAGTAGCCCAGGGACAGGGGGCTACGAGCAGTACTTC
.,.,TRBV18,TRBJ2-1,CASSPQGKGRDWSEQFF,TGTGCCAGCTCACCACAGGGGAAGGGCAGGGATTGGAGTGAGCAGTTCTTC
.,.,TRBV30,TRBJ2-2,CAWVTGGGLNTGELFF,TGTGCCTGGGTCACCGGGGGCGGGCTAAACACCGGGGAGCTGTTTTTT
.,.,TRBV20-1,TRBJ2-1,CSARRDNEQFF,TGCAGTGCTAGACGAGACAATGAGCAGTTCTTC
TRBD2,.,TRBV4-1,TRBJ2-5,CASSQPGGGETQYF,TGCGCCAGCAGCCAACCGGGGGGAGGGGAGACCCAGTACTTC
TRBD1,.,TRBV11-2,TRBJ2-5,CASSKPQTGGIETQYF,TGTGCCAGCAGCAAACCTCAGACAGGGGGCATCGAGACCCAGTACTTC
.,.,TRBV27,TRBJ2-1,CASSFQGGEQFF,TGTGCCAGCAGTTTTCAGGGAGGTGAGCAGTTCTTC
.,.,TRBV9,TRBJ2-3,CASSGGTGQYF,TGTGCCAGCAGCGGAGGTACGGGGCAGTATTTT